The clone carrying this T cell receptor beta chain was picked up many times. The antigen remains unidentified. 5'RACE with 10-nucleotide random UMIs produced the cDNA. Sequencing of 15-18 subjects in each run yielded over 170 million TCR-beta sequences. TCRdb re-called the 5' RACE reads with MiXCR, one entry per CDR3 protein. Here the sample spans about 80,000 distinct CDR3 sequences, more than 5% being singletons. Time point given: longitudinal time-point 2. These data come from a study of neurological immune-mediated disorders. CDR3 length equals 15 residues. Germline CDR1 is MNHEY and CDR2 is SMNVEV (reference sequence). The V end lost 5 bases, the J end lost 4 bases, and 18 bases lay between the germline ends. General observations from the study: Whereas HTLV-1-associated myelopathy showed the most TCR clonal expansion, multiple sclerosis showed the least, with levels below those of healthy controls. No expanded-clone CDR3 amino acid sequence recurred across subjects, suggesting private TCR-beta repertoires.

The sequence came from a woman in her sixties with multiple sclerosis. Sequenced input: PBMCs. This rearrangement joins TRBV27 to TRBJ2-7; D is uncertain. CDR3 DNA sequence: TGTGCCAGCAGTACCTCATTCATCGACGTGTACGAGCAGTACTTC. Protein product: CASSTSFIDVYEQYF.